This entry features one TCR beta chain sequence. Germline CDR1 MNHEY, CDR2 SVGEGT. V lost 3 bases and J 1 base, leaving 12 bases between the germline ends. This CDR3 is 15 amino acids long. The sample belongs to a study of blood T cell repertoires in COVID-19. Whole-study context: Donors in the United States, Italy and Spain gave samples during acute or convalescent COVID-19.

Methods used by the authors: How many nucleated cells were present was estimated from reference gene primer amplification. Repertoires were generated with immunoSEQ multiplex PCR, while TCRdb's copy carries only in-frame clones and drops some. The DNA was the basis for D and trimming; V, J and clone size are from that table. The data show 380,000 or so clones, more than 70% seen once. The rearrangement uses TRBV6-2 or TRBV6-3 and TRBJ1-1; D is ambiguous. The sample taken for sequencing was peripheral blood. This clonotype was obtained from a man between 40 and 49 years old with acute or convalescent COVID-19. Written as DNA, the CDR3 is TGTGCCAGCAGTTATGTGAGGGCTGAGAACACTGAAGCTTTCTTT. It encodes CASSYVRAENTEAFF.